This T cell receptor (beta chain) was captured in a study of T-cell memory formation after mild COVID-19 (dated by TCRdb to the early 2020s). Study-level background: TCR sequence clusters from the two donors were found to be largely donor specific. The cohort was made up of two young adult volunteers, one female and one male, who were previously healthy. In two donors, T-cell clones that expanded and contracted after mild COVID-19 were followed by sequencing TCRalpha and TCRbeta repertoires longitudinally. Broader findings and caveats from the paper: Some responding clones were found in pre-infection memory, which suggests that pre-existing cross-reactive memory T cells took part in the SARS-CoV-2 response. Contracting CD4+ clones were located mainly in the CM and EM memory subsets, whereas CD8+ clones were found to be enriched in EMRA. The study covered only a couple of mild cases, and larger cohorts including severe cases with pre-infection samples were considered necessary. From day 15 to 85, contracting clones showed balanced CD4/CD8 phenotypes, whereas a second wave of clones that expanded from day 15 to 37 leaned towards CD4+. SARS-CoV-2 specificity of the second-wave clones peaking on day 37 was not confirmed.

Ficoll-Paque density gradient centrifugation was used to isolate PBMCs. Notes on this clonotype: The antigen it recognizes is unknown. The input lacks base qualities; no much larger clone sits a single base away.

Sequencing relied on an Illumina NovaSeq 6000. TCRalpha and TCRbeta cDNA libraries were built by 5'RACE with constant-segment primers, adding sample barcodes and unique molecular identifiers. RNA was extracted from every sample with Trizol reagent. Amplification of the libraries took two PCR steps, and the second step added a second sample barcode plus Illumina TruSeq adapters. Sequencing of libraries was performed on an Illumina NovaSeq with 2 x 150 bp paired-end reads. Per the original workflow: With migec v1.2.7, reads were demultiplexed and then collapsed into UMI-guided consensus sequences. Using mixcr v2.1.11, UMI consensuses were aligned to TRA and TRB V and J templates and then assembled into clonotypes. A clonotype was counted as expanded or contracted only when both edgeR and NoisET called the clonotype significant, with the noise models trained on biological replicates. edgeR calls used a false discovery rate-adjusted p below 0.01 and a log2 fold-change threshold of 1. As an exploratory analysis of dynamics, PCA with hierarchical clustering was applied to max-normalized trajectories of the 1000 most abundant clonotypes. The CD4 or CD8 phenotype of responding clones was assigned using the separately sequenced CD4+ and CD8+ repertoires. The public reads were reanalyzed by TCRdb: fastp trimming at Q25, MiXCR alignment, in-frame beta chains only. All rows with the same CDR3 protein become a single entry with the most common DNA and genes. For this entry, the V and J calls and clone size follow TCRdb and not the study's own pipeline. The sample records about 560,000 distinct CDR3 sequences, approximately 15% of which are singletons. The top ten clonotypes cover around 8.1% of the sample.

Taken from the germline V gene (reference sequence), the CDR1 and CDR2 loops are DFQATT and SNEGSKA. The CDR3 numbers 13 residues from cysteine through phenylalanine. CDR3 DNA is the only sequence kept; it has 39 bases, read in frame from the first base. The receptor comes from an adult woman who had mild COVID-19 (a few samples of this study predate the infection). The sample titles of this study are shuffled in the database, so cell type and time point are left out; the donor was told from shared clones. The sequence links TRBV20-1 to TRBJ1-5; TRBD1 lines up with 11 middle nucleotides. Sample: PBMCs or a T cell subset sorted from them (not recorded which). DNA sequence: TGCAGCCAGGACAGGGGGCAAGGTCAGCCCCAGCATTTT. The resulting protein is CSQDRGQGQPQHF.